These 25 T cell receptor beta chains came from one sample sequenced in a study of early T cells in non-severe SARS-CoV-2 infection. TCRdb ran MiXCR on the 5' RACE reads and lists one entry per CDR3 protein. The sample carries around 50,000 distinct CDR3 sequences, roughly 5.3% recorded once. Sequenced material: whole blood. The receptors originated from an adult who was a healthcare worker with PCR-confirmed SARS-CoV-2 infection or an uninfected control (not recorded which).

In its sample, this clonotype was seen a few times. V gene TRBV15 combines with J gene TRBJ2-3, with TRBD2 matching 10 bases. J was trimmed by 5 bases and V by 4 bases; bases with no gene match: 6. This CDR3 comprises 15 residues. Germline V gene sequence: CDR1 LNHNV, CDR2 YYDKDF (reference sequence). The CDR3 DNA reads TGTGCCACCAGCACCCTAGCGGGAGCCAAAGATACGCAGTATTTT. It yields the protein CATSTLAGAKDTQYF.

This clonotype was counted between two and nine times. V usage is TRBV12-3 or TRBV12-4 and J usage is TRBJ1-2; D not certain. V lost 6 bases and J lost 2, with 16 bases in between. The CDR3 has 15 amino acids. The CDR3 loop is CASSLSVHSNYGYTF. CDR3 coding DNA: TGTGCCAGCAGCCTTAGCGTACACTCCAACTATGGCTACACCTTC.

At least ten counts were recorded for this clonotype. V usage is TRBV7-2 and J usage is TRBJ2-1; D perhaps matches TRBD1 (5 bases). This CDR3 is 12 amino acids long. CDR1 is SGHTA, CDR2 FQGNSA, per germline. V was pared by 9 bases and J by 5 bases, with 11 bases between. The CDR3 DNA sequence: TGTGCCAGTGGACACCCGAACAATGAGCAGTTCTTC. Its translation: CASGHPNNEQFF.

In this sample, this clonotype is medium-sized. V is TRBV10-3 and J is TRBJ2-3, with 8 bases that match TRBD2. Germline CDR1 is ENHRY and CDR2 is SYGVKD. With 0 bases clipped from V and 2 bases from J, the junction kept 10 bases outside the gene matches. This CDR3 is 18 amino acids long. The CDR3: CAISESRRAGVVTDTQYF. Here the CDR3 DNA reads TGTGCCATCAGTGAGTCGAGGCGAGCGGGGGTTGTCACAGATACGCAGTATTTT.

This clonotype has at least ten counts. The CDR3 DNA follows: TGCGCCAGCAGCCAAGATCTAAGGACCTATAATTCACCCCTCCACTTT. Protein product: CASSQDLRTYNSPLHF. V and J are TRBV4-3 and TRBJ1-6; D ambiguous. V was shortened by 0 bases and J by 2 bases, with 8 bases between the two germline ends. The CDR3 contains 16 residues. Germline CDR1 reads LGHNA; CDR2 reads YSLEER.

This clonotype was counted at least ten times. V and J are TRBV20-1 and TRBJ2-1; TRBD1 matches 11 bases. From germline, CDR1 is DFQATT and CDR2 SNEGSKA (reference sequence). The CDR3 runs 15 residues. Trimming removed 1 base from V and 6 bases from J; junction bases left unmatched: 5. CDR3 in DNA: TGCAGTGCTAGAGCTCCGGGACAGGGGGTCAATGAGCAGTTCTTC. Its protein product is CSARAPGQGVNEQFF.

This clonotype was seen ten or more times. The V call is TRBV7-7, the J call TRBJ2-3; 8 bases align to TRBD2. The CDR3 consists of 14 residues. V gave up 5 bases and J gave up 1 base; unmatched junction bases: 2. Germline V lookup: CDR1 SSHAT, CDR2 FNYEAQ (reference sequence). The CDR3 DNA reads TGTGCCAGCAGCGGTAGCGGGGGCACAGATACGCAGTATTTT. This gives the protein CASSGSGGTDTQYF.

This chain links TRBV6-1 with TRBJ2-2; 8 positions match TRBD2. The CDR3 is made up of 15 amino acids. The germline gives CDR1 MNHNS, CDR2 SASEGT. J lost 6 bases, V lost 6 bases, and 9 bases had no gene match. Here the CDR3 DNA reads TGTGCCAGCAGCCCCCCCGGGAGGGCGGCCGGGGAGCTGTTTTTT. Its translation: CASSPPGRAAGELFF.

This clonotype was recorded many times. V gene TRBV27 combines with J gene TRBJ1-5, with D possibly being TRBD1 (5 bases). The CDR3 consists of 17 residues. Between the trimmed V and J ends, which lost 4 bases and 6 bases, there was a span of 22 bases. Germline CDR1 reads MNHEY; CDR2 reads SMNVEV (reference sequence). CDR3 region: CASSSVQGRLQAQPQHF. The CDR3 region has the DNA TGTGCCAGCAGTTCCGTTCAGGGTAGACTACAGGCTCAGCCCCAGCATTTT.

This clonotype was seen repeatedly, ten times or more. The chain links TRBV19 to TRBJ2-1; no clear D gene. Trimming removed 1 base at V and 0 bases at J, with 10 bases between. The CDR3 has 16 amino acids. Germline V gene data show CDR1 as LNHDA and CDR2 as SQIVND (reference sequence). CDR3 DNA sequence: TGTGCCAGTAGTATAGGACACCGAAGCTCCTACAATGAGCAGTTCTTC. It codes for CASSIGHRSSYNEQFF.

This clonotype was seen repeatedly, ten times or more. The rearrangement links TRBV7-9 to TRBJ1-5; D gene ambiguous. Germline V gene data show CDR1 as SEHNR and CDR2 as FQNEAQ (reference sequence). The CDR3 loop spans 13 amino acids. The V and J ends lost 1 base and 5 bases respectively, with 6 bases between them. The CDR3 DNA reads TGTGCCAGCAGCTTAGACCGCTATCAGCCCCAGCATTTT. Protein product: CASSLDRYQPQHF. Filled out from reference TRBV7-9 and TRBJ1-5, the complete variable domain reads DTGVSQNPRHKITKRGQNVTFRCDPISEHNRLYWYRQTLGQGPEFLTYFQNEAQLEKSRLLSDRFSAERPKGSFSTLEIQRTEQGDSAMYLCASSLDRYQPQHFGDGTRLSIL.

V is TRBV7-2 and J is TRBJ2-3; tentative D call: TRBD2 (5 bases). In germline, CDR1 is SGHTA, CDR2 FQGNSA. This CDR3 has 14 residues. Trimming took 5 bases from V and 4 from J, leaving 13 bases between them. The CDR3 sequence is CASSRVVGADTQYF. The CDR3 DNA reads as TGTGCCAGCAGCCGGGTGGTGGGAGCAGATACGCAGTATTTT. The variable domain in full, completed from reference TRBV7-2 and TRBJ2-3, reads GAGVSQSPSNKVTEKGKDVELRCDPISGHTALYWYRQSLGQGLEFLIYFQGNSAPDKSGLPSDRFSAERTGGSVSTLTIQRTQQEDSAVYLCASSRVVGADTQYFGPGTRLTVL.

This clonotype was detected many times. The rearrangement joins TRBV3-1 to TRBJ2-7, with a tentative D call TRBD1 (6 bases). Trimming stripped 1 base from V and 4 bases from J, with 17 bases between. The length of the CDR3 is 16 residues. Germline CDR1 LGHDT, CDR2 YNNKEL (reference sequence). The CDR3 nucleotides read TGTGCCAGCAGCCAAGTCTCGGCAGGGGTCGGGTACGAGCAGTACTTC. It is translated as CASSQVSAGVGYEQYF.

This clonotype was seen many times. V gene TRBV5-1 combines with J gene TRBJ1-1; tentative D call: TRBD1 (5 bases). CDR3 length: 15 residues. Trimming left V 5 bases short and J 0 bases short, with 14 bases between. Germline CDR1 SGHRS, CDR2 YFSETQ. The CDR3 region is CASRLGRFMNTEAFF. The DNA of the CDR3 is TGCGCCAGCAGACTGGGACGGTTCATGAACACTGAAGCTTTCTTT. Full variable domain (missing parts from reference TRBV5-1 and TRBJ1-1): KAGVTQTPRYLIKTRGQQVTLSCSPISGHRSVSWYQQTPGQGLQFLFEYFSETQRNKGNFPGRFSGRQFSNSRSEMNVSTLELGDSALYLCASRLGRFMNTEAFFGQGTRLTVV.

In this sample, this clonotype turned up many times. The chain joins TRBV5-1 to TRBJ2-7, with 7 bases matching TRBD1. The V gene end was trimmed by 0 bases and the J gene end by 2 bases; junction bases not matched to a gene: 2. Germline CDR1 is SGHRS and CDR2 is YFSETQ. The CDR3 loop spans 14 amino acids. CDR3 protein: CASSLAQGAYEQYF. In DNA, the CDR3 is TGCGCCAGCAGCTTGGCTCAGGGGGCCTACGAGCAGTACTTC.

This clonotype was recorded at least ten times. The genes are TRBV19 and TRBJ2-6; 8 nucleotides line up with TRBD1. The germline gives CDR1 LNHDA, CDR2 SQIVND (reference sequence). CDR3 length equals 19 residues. V gave up 7 bases and J gave up 3 bases; unmatched junction bases: 17. The CDR3 reads CASTLSRGQGFNGANVLTF. In DNA, the CDR3 is TGTGCCAGTACCTTGTCACGCGGACAGGGTTTTAATGGGGCCAACGTCCTGACTTTC.

This clonotype was counted at least ten times. The gene calls are TRBV3-1 and TRBJ1-1; D gene unclear. The CDR3 is 16 residues long. Deletions cut 2 bases from V and 3 bases from J, with 16 bases between. In germline, CDR1 is LGHDT, CDR2 YNNKEL (reference sequence). CDR3: CASSQKVTFADTEAFF. CDR3 coding DNA: TGTGCCAGCAGCCAAAAAGTTACCTTTGCGGACACTGAAGCTTTCTTT.

J is TRBJ2-1 and V is TRBV6-5, with D hard to call. CDR3 length: 11 residues. Germline CDR1 reads MNHEY; CDR2 reads SVGAGI. Between the trimmed V and J ends, which lost 8 bases and 3 bases, there was a span of 5 bases. The CDR3 sequence: CASGYYNEQFF. CDR3 sequence (DNA): TGTGCCAGCGGGTACTACAATGAGCAGTTCTTC.

This clonotype was seen more than once but under ten times. The chain carries TRBV7-3 and TRBJ2-1; 11 bases fit TRBD2. Trimming removed 5 bases from V and 7 bases from J; junction bases left unmatched: 7. Germline CDR1 SGHTA, CDR2 FQGTGA. The CDR3 runs to 15 residues. The CDR3 is CASSRTSGGRNEQFF. CDR3 nucleotides: TGTGCCAGCAGCCGAACTAGCGGGGGCCGTAATGAGCAGTTCTTC.

This clonotype was counted between two and nine times. V gene TRBV27 combines with J gene TRBJ1-5, with TRBD1 as a possible D gene (5 bases). The germline gives CDR1 MNHEY, CDR2 SMNVEV (reference sequence). This CDR3 is built from 13 residues. V was pared by 5 bases and J by 9 bases, with 14 bases between. CDR3 bases: TGTGCCAGCAGTCCCGACAGCTCTGGGCCCCAGCATTTT. Its translation: CASSPDSSGPQHF.

The chain has TRBV7-9 and TRBJ2-5, with a weak D call TRBD2 (6 bases). Germline V gene sequence: CDR1 SEHNR, CDR2 FQNEAQ (reference sequence). CDR3 length: 14 amino acids. V gave up 6 bases and J gave up 4 bases, with 15 bases separating them. The CDR3 DNA reads as TGTGCCAGCAGTTCACTAAGGGGAGGAGAGACCCAGTACTTC. This encodes CASSSLRGGETQYF.

The rearrangement joins TRBV12-3 or TRBV12-4 to TRBJ2-1, with D possibly TRBD2 on 5 matching bases. This CDR3 contains 12 residues. The V and J ends lost 11 bases and 0 bases respectively, with 8 bases between them. CDR3 nucleotide sequence: TGTGCCGTTGAGGGCTCCTACAATGAGCAGTTCTTC. This translates into CAVEGSYNEQFF.

The chain links TRBV6-6 to TRBJ2-5; no reliable D call. In germline, CDR1 is MNHNY, CDR2 SVGAGI (reference sequence). The V end was cut by 7 bases, the J end by 3 bases, with 18 bases between. The CDR3 extends over 15 amino acids. CDR3 loop: CASTKVLRKKETQYF. CDR3 bases: TGTGCCAGCACTAAAGTCCTTCGTAAAAAAGAGACCCAGTACTTC.

This chain connects TRBV20-1 to TRBJ1-2; the match to TRBD1 covers 10 bases. Germline-derived CDR1 and CDR2 are DFQATT and SNEGSKA (reference sequence). This CDR3 has 16 amino acids. V lost 5 bases, J lost 2 bases, and 11 bases stayed unmatched. Here the CDR3 DNA reads TGCAGTGCTCCACAGGACAGGGGGATAACAAACTATGGCTACACCTTC. Its protein product is CSAPQDRGITNYGYTF.

This clonotype has just a few counts. The V and J genes are TRBV2 and TRBJ2-2; no firm D call. Germline V gene sequence: CDR1 SNHLY, CDR2 FYNNEI. This CDR3 has 12 amino acids. V lost 1 base to trimming and J lost 7 bases, with 4 bases between them. The CDR3 coding sequence is TGTGCCAGCAGTGAAGACTTCGGGGAGCTGTTTTTT. This codes for CASSEDFGELFF.